Presented here are 27 T cell receptor beta chains from one specimen sequenced in a study of T cell changes during pregnancy in multiple sclerosis. Clones were read by immunoSEQ multiplex PCR, and TCRdb kept only the in-frame ones, dropping some. The sample carries tens of thousands of clones, about nine tenths recorded once. This specimen was peripheral blood, taken in the third trimester of pregnancy. All receptors derive from a female donor in good health, enrolled as a control in a pregnancy study.

The chain couples TRBV6-6 to TRBJ2-7; a weak D match, TRBD2 (6 bases). The CDR3 has 15 residues. CDR1 is MNHNY and CDR2 is SVGAGI in the germline V gene (reference sequence). Trimming shortened V by 2 bases and J by 1 base, and 12 bases separated the two germline ends. This CDR3 reads CASSYEGAGSYEQYF. The CDR3 DNA reads as TGTGCCAGCAGTTACGAAGGGGCGGGATCCTACGAGCAGTACTTC.

J is TRBJ2-2 and V is TRBV19; TRBD2 agrees at 11 bases. CDR1 is LNHDA, CDR2 SQIVND, per germline (reference sequence). V shed 5 bases, J shed 2 bases, and the junction held 13 bases outside the gene matches. The CDR3 has 19 amino acids. For the CDR3, the DNA is TGTGCCAGTAGTTGGGAAACTAGCGGGGGACGCCAAAACACCGGGGAGCTGTTTTTT. Amino acid sequence: CASSWETSGGRQNTGELFF.

The V call is TRBV5-8, the J call TRBJ2-1; D might be TRBD2 (6 bases). The germline V and J ends were trimmed by 5 bases and 9 bases, with 15 bases remaining between them. In germline, CDR1 is SGHTS, CDR2 YDEGEE. The CDR3 length is 13 residues. CDR3 sequence reads: CASRRVSGVEQFF. In DNA form, the CDR3 reads TGTGCCAGCAGACGCGTGTCGGGGGTTGAGCAGTTCTTC. Full variable domain (remainder filled in from reference TRBV5-8 and TRBJ2-1): EAGVTQSPTHLIKTRGQQATLRCSPISGHTSVYWYQQALGLGLQFLLWYDEGEERNRGNFPPRFSGRQFPNYSSELNVNALELEDSALYLCASRRVSGVEQFFGPGTRLTVL.

The J gene is TRBJ1-1, the V gene TRBV27; TRBD1 matches 8 bases. Per germline, CDR1 MNHEY and CDR2 SMNVEV (reference sequence). The CDR3 contains 15 residues. V was pared by 3 bases and J by 5 bases, with 8 bases of the junction left unmatched. The CDR3 sequence is CASSLQGAMGTEAFF. In DNA, the CDR3 is TGTGCCAGCAGTTTGCAGGGGGCCATGGGTACTGAAGCTTTCTTT.

The chain has TRBV29-1 and TRBJ1-4; D ambiguous. Germline V gene sequence: CDR1 SQVTM, CDR2 ANQGSEA. The CDR3 totals 11 residues. V was trimmed by 7 bases and J by 8 bases, leaving 11 bases between them. CDR3 DNA sequence: TGCAGCGCATTGACATTGGAAAAACTGTTTTTT. Translating gives CSALTLEKLFF.

The chain has TRBV29-1 and TRBJ1-3; D possibly corresponds to TRBD1 (6 bases). Trimming removed 6 bases at V and 16 bases at J, with 19 bases between. The CDR3 extends over 11 amino acids. Germline V lookup: CDR1 SQVTM, CDR2 ANQGSEA. CDR3 in amino acids: CSVDGSQGYYF. The CDR3 nucleotides read TGCAGCGTAGACGGTTCACAGGGTTACTATTTT.

The chain uses TRBV28 and TRBJ1-2; TRBD1 aligns across 12 bases. Losses at the gene ends were 2 bases for V and 0 bases for J; bases not matched to a gene: 4. Germline V gene data show CDR1 as MDHEN and CDR2 as SYDVKM. The CDR3 runs 17 residues. CDR3 DNA sequence: TGTGCCAGCAGTTTAGGGACAGGGGGCGCATCTAACTATGGCTACACCTTC. Protein product: CASSLGTGGASNYGYTF.

The rearrangement joins TRBV6-5 to TRBJ1-5; 7 bases fit TRBD1. Trimming at V came to 6 bases and at J to 5 bases, leaving 7 bases not matched to a gene. The CDR3 is 14 amino acids. Germline V gives CDR1 MNHEY, CDR2 SVGAGI. Here the CDR3 reads CASRPGQRHQPQHF. CDR3 nucleotides: TGTGCCAGCAGGCCGGGACAGAGACATCAGCCCCAGCATTTT.

This chain links TRBV4-1 with TRBJ1-3; D is possibly TRBD1 (6 bases). CDR1 is MGHRA, CDR2 YSYEKL, per germline. The CDR3 loop spans 15 amino acids. Trimming removed 4 bases at V and 0 bases at J, with 10 bases between. The CDR3 is CASSPDSSSGNTIYF. The CDR3 coding sequence is TGCGCCAGCAGCCCGGACAGCAGCTCTGGAAACACCATATATTTT.

This sequence joins TRBV27 and TRBJ2-7, with D possibly TRBD2 on 6 matching bases. Trimming cost V 0 bases and J 9 bases, with 18 bases left between them. Germline CDR1 and CDR2: MNHEY and SMNVEV (reference sequence). This CDR3 region has 15 residues. The chain's CDR3 is CASSLSMVTPTRQYF. The CDR3 coding sequence is TGTGCCAGCAGTTTATCGATGGTAACACCGACTAGGCAGTACTTC.

The V and J genes are TRBV6-1 and TRBJ2-4; a weak D match, TRBD2 (7 bases). The CDR3 contains 15 residues. CDR1 is MNHNS, CDR2 SASEGT, per germline. V was trimmed by 0 bases and J by 9 bases, leaving 15 bases between them. This CDR3 is CASSEAPRGGGIQYF. Here the CDR3 DNA reads TGTGCCAGCAGTGAAGCGCCTAGGGGGGGTGGCATTCAGTACTTC.

The chain employs TRBV9 and TRBJ2-7, with 7 bases aligning to TRBD1. The junction had 6 bases not matched to a gene; V was cut back by 3 bases and J by 0 bases. In germline, CDR1 is SGDLS, CDR2 YYNGEE. This CDR3 is 15 amino acids long. The CDR3 sequence is CASSASGQLSYEQYF. As DNA, the CDR3 is TGTGCCAGCAGCGCCTCGGGACAGCTCTCCTACGAGCAGTACTTC.

This rearrangement joins TRBV28 to TRBJ1-6; maybe TRBD1 (5 bases). CDR3 length equals 15 residues. Germline values: CDR1 MDHEN, CDR2 SYDVKM. Trimming shortened V by 3 bases and J by 10 bases, and 16 bases separated the two germline ends. In DNA form, the CDR3 reads TGTGCCAGCAGTTTGCCAGGGTGGGGGGGATCACCCCTCCACTTT. Translation: CASSLPGWGGSPLHF.

The chain combines TRBV4-3 with TRBJ1-2, with 8 bases identical to TRBD1. Germline V gene data show CDR1 as LGHNA and CDR2 as YSLEER. Trimming took 0 bases from V and 8 from J; bases not matched to a gene: 5. The CDR3 is made up of 14 amino acids. Here the CDR3 reads CASSQERQGRGYTF. The CDR3 DNA reads as TGCGCCAGCAGCCAAGAAAGACAGGGGCGCGGCTACACCTTC.

The chain uses TRBV7-2 and TRBJ1-6; 8 nucleotides agree with TRBD1. Germline CDR1 is SGHTA and CDR2 is FQGNSA. This CDR3 comprises 15 residues. After removal of 5 bases from V and 15 bases from J, the junction contained 15 bases not matched to a gene. The CDR3 coding sequence is TGTGCCAGCAGCCCCGGCGGGGGGGTGACAGGGGTCCTCCACTTT. The encoded protein is CASSPGGGVTGVLHF.

The V and J genes are TRBV6-6 and TRBJ1-1; maybe TRBD1 (6 bases). Germline lookup yields CDR1 MNHNY and CDR2 SVGAGI (reference sequence). V lost 5 bases and J lost 0, with 13 bases in between. The CDR3 covers 15 residues. The CDR3 spells CASSPAGDLNTEAFF. In nucleotides, the CDR3 is TGTGCCAGCAGTCCCGCAGGGGATTTGAACACTGAAGCTTTCTTT.

The chain combines TRBV4-1 with TRBJ2-7; tentative D call: TRBD2 (5 bases). The germline V gene has CDR1 MGHRA and CDR2 YSYEKL. The CDR3 is 14 residues long. V gave up 1 base and J gave up 0 bases, with 7 bases separating them. CDR3 coding DNA: TGCGCCAGCAGCCAAGTAGGGAGCTCCTACGAGCAGTACTTC. It codes for CASSQVGSSYEQYF.

The chain combines TRBV27 with TRBJ1-6, with D possibly being TRBD1 (5 bases). Trimming removed 0 bases at V and 0 bases at J, with 12 bases between. The germline V gene has CDR1 MNHEY and CDR2 SMNVEV (reference sequence). The CDR3 runs to 18 residues. The CDR3 region has the DNA TGTGCCAGCAGTTTATCCCTGGGGGGGAGCTCCTATAATTCACCCCTCCACTTT. Translated: CASSLSLGGSSYNSPLHF.

V usage is TRBV5-6 and J usage is TRBJ2-7, with TRBD1 identical over 9 bases. Germline V lookup: CDR1 SGHDT, CDR2 YYEEEE. Trimming at V came to 1 base and at J to 3 bases, leaving 5 bases not matched to a gene. CDR3 length equals 15 residues. The CDR3 protein is CASSLLGQGLYEQYF. DNA of the CDR3: TGTGCCAGCAGCTTGTTGGGACAGGGCCTCTACGAGCAGTACTTC. Full variable domain (missing parts from reference TRBV5-6 and TRBJ2-7): DAGVTQSPTHLIKTRGQQVTLRCSPKSGHDTVSWYQQALGQGPQFIFQYYEEEERQRGNFPDRFSGHQFPNYSSELNVNALLLGDSALYLCASSLLGQGLYEQYFGPGTRLTVT.

The genes are TRBV11-3 and TRBJ2-1; 7 positions match TRBD2. The CDR3 loop spans 15 amino acids. Germline lookup yields CDR1 SGHNT and CDR2 YENEEA. Unmatched junction bases numbered 11, after V lost 6 bases and J lost 6 bases. The CDR3 DNA follows: TGTGCCAGCAGTCCCGGACTAGTTGGGAGCAATGAGCAGTTCTTC. Translating gives CASSPGLVGSNEQFF.

The CDR3 DNA is TGCGCCAGCAGTTTCTCGACAGGCCTACTCAATACGCAGTATTTT. It is translated as CASSFSTGLLNTQYF. This chain links TRBV5-1 with TRBJ2-3, with D tentatively TRBD1 (6 bases). Germline CDR1 SGHRS, CDR2 YFSETQ. CDR3 size: 15 residues. Deletions cut 5 bases from V and 7 bases from J, with 20 bases between.

This clone was recorded only once. The chain uses TRBV14 and TRBJ2-2; 11 bases align to TRBD1. The ends lost 5 bases at V and 0 bases at J; junction bases unmatched: 8. The CDR3 extends over 18 amino acids. Germline V gives CDR1 SGHDN, CDR2 FVKESK. CDR3 in amino acids: CASSLRTGGLANTGELFF. CDR3 nucleotides: TGTGCCAGCAGCTTACGGACAGGGGGCCTCGCGAACACCGGGGAGCTGTTTTTT.

The chain couples TRBV7-9 to TRBJ2-5, with TRBD2 matching 8 bases. V gave up 4 bases and J gave up 3 bases; unmatched junction bases: 7. The CDR3 totals 15 residues. Germline values: CDR1 SEHNR, CDR2 FQNEAQ (reference sequence). The CDR3 DNA follows: TGTGCCAGCAGCTCCTCTCCAGCGGGAGAAGAGACCCAGTACTTC. This codes for CASSSSPAGEETQYF.

The V gene is TRBV14, the J gene TRBJ2-4; 7 bases align to TRBD2. This CDR3 contains 16 residues. The germline V gene has CDR1 SGHDN and CDR2 FVKESK. V was pared by 10 bases and J by 3 bases, with 15 bases of the junction left unmatched. The CDR3 DNA is TGTGCCACTCGGGGGGTAGATTTCCCCGACAAAAACATTCAGTACTTC. This gives the protein CATRGVDFPDKNIQYF.

This clone came up once. The chain links TRBV7-9 to TRBJ2-7; tentatively, D is TRBD2 (5 bases). Germline V CDR1 and CDR2: SEHNR, FQNEAQ (reference sequence). CDR3 size: 15 residues. Trimming took off 2 bases at V and 0 bases at J, with 11 bases between the two ends. As DNA, the CDR3 is TGTGCCAGCAGCTTACTCGACTACAGCTCCTACGAGCAGTACTTC. The encoded protein is CASSLLDYSSYEQYF.

This rearrangement joins TRBV15 to TRBJ2-7; a possible D gene is TRBD2 (6 bases). Trimming removed 5 bases from V and 1 base from J, with 9 bases in between. This CDR3 spans 13 amino acids. Germline assignment: CDR1 LNHNV and CDR2 YYDKDF (reference sequence). DNA for the CDR3: TGTGCCACCAGCGATGGGACTTCCTACGAGCAGTACTTC. Amino acid sequence: CATSDGTSYEQYF.

The V call is TRBV6-5, the J call TRBJ2-3; 7 bases align to TRBD2. The ends lost 5 bases at V and 4 bases at J; junction bases unmatched: 9. This CDR3 is 15 amino acids long. Germline CDR1 and CDR2: MNHEY and SVGAGI. The CDR3 protein is CASSRSGIGADTQYF. The CDR3 nucleotides read TGTGCCAGCAGTCGAAGCGGGATAGGGGCAGATACGCAGTATTTT.